The 16 T cell receptor beta chains reported below all come from one sample, sequenced in a study of identifying expanded T cells in peripheral blood. The data were produced by immunoSEQ multiplex PCR, yet TCRdb's version contains in-frame clones alone and is incomplete. The sample includes about 100,000 clones, over 75% of them seen just once. Specimen: blood. The receptors derive from a person between 18 and 70 years old in good health.

V gene TRBV5-5 combines with J gene TRBJ1-2, with D unresolved. The CDR3 consists of 14 residues. Germline V gene lookup returns CDR1 SGHKS and CDR2 YYEKEE (reference sequence). V was shortened by 1 base and J by 3 bases, with 10 bases between the two germline ends. The CDR3 nucleotides are TGTGCCAGCAGCTTGCTTTGGACGGACTATGGCTACACCTTC. Translation gives CASSLLWTDYGYTF.

The chain couples TRBV7-7 to TRBJ2-5, with a tentative D call TRBD1 (5 bases). The CDR3 is made up of 12 amino acids. The V end lost 5 bases, the J end lost 3 bases, and 7 bases lay between the germline ends. Germline V CDR1 and CDR2: SSHAT, FNYEAQ (reference sequence). CDR3 sequence: CASSTGEETQYF. The CDR3 DNA sequence: TGTGCCAGCAGCACAGGAGAAGAGACCCAGTACTTC.

This chain's CDR3 is CASSPGTSGSIPYNEQFF. The CDR3 DNA reads as TGTGCCAGCAGTCCCGGGACTAGCGGGAGTATCCCCTACAATGAGCAGTTCTTC. The J gene is TRBJ2-1, the V gene TRBV7-2; 14 positions match TRBD2. The CDR3 covers 18 residues. Per the germline V gene, CDR1 is SGHTA and CDR2 is FQGNSA. After removal of 6 bases from V and 2 bases from J, the junction contained 9 bases not matched to a gene.

As regards this clone: Its ends do not fully match the called genes, so a read error is possible. The V and J genes are TRBV10-3 and TRBJ1-1; unclear D gene. Germline values: CDR1 ENHRY, CDR2 SYGVKD. This CDR3 has 16 amino acids. CDR3 DNA: TGTGCCATCAGGGCCTTCAAGGGTAGTATGAACACTAAAGCTTTCTTT. This codes for CAIRAFKGSMNTKAFF.

The gene calls are TRBV5-1 and TRBJ1-1, with unresolved D. V lost 7 bases and J lost 4, with 20 bases in between. Germline V CDR1 and CDR2: SGHRS, YFSETQ. This CDR3 contains 15 residues. The CDR3 sequence: CASQFAPGPVTEAFF. In DNA form, the CDR3 reads TGCGCCAGCCAATTCGCCCCCGGCCCGGTCACTGAAGCTTTCTTT. The variable domain in full, completed from reference TRBV5-1 and TRBJ1-1, reads KAGVTQTPRYLIKTRGQQVTLSCSPISGHRSVSWYQQTPGQGLQFLFEYFSETQRNKGNFPGRFSGRQFSNSRSEMNVSTLELGDSALYLCASQFAPGPVTEAFFGQGTRLTVV.

The V gene is TRBV5-6, the J gene TRBJ2-7; D perhaps matches TRBD1 (6 bases). Trimming stripped 0 bases from V and 5 bases from J, with 18 bases between. There are 16 residues in the CDR3. CDR1 and CDR2 (germline): SGHDT, YYEEEE. The CDR3 DNA sequence: TGTGCCAGCAGCTTGGAAATGGGCAGGGGAATCGACGAGCAGTACTTC. Protein: CASSLEMGRGIDEQYF.

The rearrangement joins TRBV4-1 to TRBJ2-1; no firm D call. The CDR3 spans 15 residues. From germline, CDR1 is MGHRA and CDR2 YSYEKL. V lost 2 bases and J lost 4, with 12 bases in between. The CDR3 spells CASSQQVPSYNEQFF. The CDR3 DNA is TGCGCCAGCAGCCAACAGGTGCCCTCTTACAATGAGCAGTTCTTC.

CDR3 DNA: TGTGCCAGCAGCTTAGTTTCGGGAGAGTATTCACCCCTCCACTTT. This sequence encodes CASSLVSGEYSPLHF. The chain combines TRBV7-2 with TRBJ1-6; D not resolved. Germline-derived CDR1 and CDR2 are SGHTA and FQGNSA. CDR3 size: 15 residues. V gave up 1 base and J gave up 8 bases, with 12 bases separating them.

The chain carries TRBV7-2 and TRBJ2-7, with 10 bases that match TRBD1. With 5 bases clipped from V and 4 bases from J, the junction kept 5 bases outside the gene matches. The germline gives CDR1 SGHTA, CDR2 FQGNSA. The CDR3 has 14 residues. CDR3 sequence: CASSPTGGRYEQYF. The CDR3 DNA follows: TGTGCCAGCAGCCCGACAGGGGGCAGGTACGAGCAGTACTTC.

This clone turned up a few times. The rearrangement joins TRBV10-3 to TRBJ1-1, with 10 bases that match TRBD1. Germline values: CDR1 ENHRY, CDR2 SYGVKD. The CDR3 runs 14 residues. V trimming: 7 bases; J trimming: 1 base; junction bases outside the gene matches: 3. CDR3 residues: CAITRDRGNTEAFF. CDR3 DNA sequence: TGTGCCATCACCAGGGACAGGGGGAACACTGAAGCTTTCTTT.

The chain has TRBV10-3 and TRBJ2-3, with a possible D match to TRBD2 (8 bases). The V gene's germline CDR1 is ENHRY and CDR2 SYGVKD. Trimming shortened V by 6 bases and J by 6 bases, and 25 bases separated the two germline ends. The CDR3 has 17 amino acids. CDR3 sequence: CAIRRVSGGGGGDTQYF. CDR3 nucleotides: TGTGCCATCAGGAGGGTAAGCGGGGGAGGGGGCGGGGATACGCAGTATTTT.

The V gene is TRBV7-8, the J gene TRBJ2-7; D possibly corresponds to TRBD2 (5 bases). Germline V lookup: CDR1 SGHVS, CDR2 FQNEAQ. This CDR3 contains 16 residues. With 0 bases removed from V and 0 bases from J, the gap between germline ends came to 12 bases. CDR3 sequence reads: CASSLAGEISSYEQYF. CDR3 coding DNA: TGTGCCAGCAGCTTAGCGGGAGAGATTAGCTCCTACGAGCAGTACTTC.

The rearrangement uses TRBV6-5 and TRBJ2-1; the D call may be TRBD1 or TRBD2 (7 bases each). V was shortened by 4 bases and J by 5 bases, with 12 bases between the two germline ends. Germline V CDR1 and CDR2: MNHEY, SVGAGI. This CDR3 has 14 residues. The CDR3 spells CASSSGGTDNEQFF. As DNA, the CDR3 is TGTGCCAGCAGTTCCGGGGGGACAGACAATGAGCAGTTCTTC.

This clone has a single count. This chain uses TRBV14 with TRBJ2-1; 11 nucleotides align to TRBD2. CDR1 is SGHDN and CDR2 is FVKESK in the germline V gene. The CDR3 totals 19 residues. Trimming removed 3 bases from V and 0 bases from J; junction bases left unmatched: 10. In DNA form, the CDR3 reads TGTGCCAGCAGCCATAACCCGGGACTAGCGGAAAGCTCCTACAATGAGCAGTTCTTC. Its protein is CASSHNPGLAESSYNEQFF.

The chain recombines TRBV9 with TRBJ1-3; D is undetermined. In germline, CDR1 is SGDLS, CDR2 YYNGEE. CDR3 size: 15 residues. V was pared by 0 bases and J by 0 bases, with 7 bases between. CDR3 sequence: CASSVEGNSGNTIYF. The CDR3 region has the DNA TGTGCCAGCAGCGTAGAGGGCAACTCTGGAAACACCATATATTTT.

The gene calls are TRBV5-1 and TRBJ1-2, with TRBD1 identical over 9 bases. CDR1 and CDR2 (germline): SGHRS, YFSETQ. V dropped 3 bases and J dropped 10; count of bases not matched to a gene: 7. This CDR3 region has 13 residues. CDR3 in DNA: TGCGCCAGCAGCTCCCTGGACAGGGGCCACTACACCTTC. Encoded protein: CASSSLDRGHYTF.